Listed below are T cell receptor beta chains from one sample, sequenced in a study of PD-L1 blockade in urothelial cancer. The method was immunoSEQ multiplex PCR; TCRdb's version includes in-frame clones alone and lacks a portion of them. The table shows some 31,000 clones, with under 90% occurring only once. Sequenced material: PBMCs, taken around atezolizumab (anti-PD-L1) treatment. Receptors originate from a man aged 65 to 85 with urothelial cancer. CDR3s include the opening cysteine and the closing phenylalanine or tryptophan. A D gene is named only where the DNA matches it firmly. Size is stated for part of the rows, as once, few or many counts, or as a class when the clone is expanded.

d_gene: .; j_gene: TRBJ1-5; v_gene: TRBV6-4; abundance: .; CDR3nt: TGTGCCAGCAGTGAGGCGGGCGGCAATCAGCCCCAGCATTTT; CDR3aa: CASSEAGGNQPQHF
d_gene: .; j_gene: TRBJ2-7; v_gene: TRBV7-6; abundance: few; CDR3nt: TGTGCCAGCAGCTTAGAAACGGGGAAATCCTACGAGCAGTACTTC; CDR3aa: CASSLETGKSYEQYF
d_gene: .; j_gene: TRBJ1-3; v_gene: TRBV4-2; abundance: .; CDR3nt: TGTGCCAGCAGCCAAGAAGGCAGGCCAGGAAACACCATATATTTT; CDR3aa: CASSQEGRPGNTIYF
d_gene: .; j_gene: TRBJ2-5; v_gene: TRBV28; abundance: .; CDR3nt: TGTGCCAGCAGTTCCCTCGGGGGAGACCAAGAGACCCAGTACTTC; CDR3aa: CASSSLGGDQETQYF
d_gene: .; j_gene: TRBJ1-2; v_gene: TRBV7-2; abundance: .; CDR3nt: TGTGCCAGCAGCCCGGGGGGAGTCGTAGGCTACACCTTC; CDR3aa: CASSPGGVVGYTF
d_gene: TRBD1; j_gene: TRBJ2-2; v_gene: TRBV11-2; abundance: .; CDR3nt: TGTGCCAGCACACAGGGGGTGTCCGGGGAGCTGTTTTTT; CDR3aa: CASTQGVSGELFF
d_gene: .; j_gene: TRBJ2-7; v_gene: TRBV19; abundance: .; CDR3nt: TGTGCCAGTAGTCCCCTGGAGGGGGCGCATGCCGAGCAGTACTTC; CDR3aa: CASSPLEGAHAEQYF
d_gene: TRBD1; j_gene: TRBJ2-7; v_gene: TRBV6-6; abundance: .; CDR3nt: TGTGCCAGCAGTTACTCCTCCGACAGGGCTGGCGAGCAGTACTTC; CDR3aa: CASSYSSDRAGEQYF
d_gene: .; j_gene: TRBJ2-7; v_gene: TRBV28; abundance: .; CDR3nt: TGTGCCAGCAGGGAGACAGGGAGGTACGAGCAGTACTTC; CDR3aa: CASRETGRYEQYF
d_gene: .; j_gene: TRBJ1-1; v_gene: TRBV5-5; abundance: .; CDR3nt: TGTGCCAGCAGCGTACTCTCGGGAGGGAACACTGAAGCTTTCTTT; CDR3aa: CASSVLSGGNTEAFF
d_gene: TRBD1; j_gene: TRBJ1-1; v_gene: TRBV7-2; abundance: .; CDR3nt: TGTGCCAGCAGCTTACAGGGGGCTGTCACTGAAGCTTTCTTT; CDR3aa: CASSLQGAVTEAFF